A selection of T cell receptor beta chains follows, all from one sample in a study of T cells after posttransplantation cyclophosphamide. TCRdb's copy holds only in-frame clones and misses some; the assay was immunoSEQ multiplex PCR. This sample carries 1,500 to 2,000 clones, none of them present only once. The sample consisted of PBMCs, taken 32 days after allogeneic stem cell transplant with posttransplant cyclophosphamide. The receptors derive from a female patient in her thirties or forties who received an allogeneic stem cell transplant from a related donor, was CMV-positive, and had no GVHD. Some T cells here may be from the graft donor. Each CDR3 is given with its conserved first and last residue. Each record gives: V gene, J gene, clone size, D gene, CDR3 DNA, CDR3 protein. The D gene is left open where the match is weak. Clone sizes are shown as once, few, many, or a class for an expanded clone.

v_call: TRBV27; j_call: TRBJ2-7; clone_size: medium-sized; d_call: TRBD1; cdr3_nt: TGTGCCAGCAGTTTAAGACAGGGCTACGAGCAGTACTTC; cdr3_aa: CASSLRQGYEQYF
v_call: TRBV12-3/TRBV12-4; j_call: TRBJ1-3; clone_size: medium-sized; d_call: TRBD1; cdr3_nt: TGTGCCAGCAAATCTATGGACAGGCTAACTGGAAACACCATATATTTT; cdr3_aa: CASKSMDRLTGNTIYF
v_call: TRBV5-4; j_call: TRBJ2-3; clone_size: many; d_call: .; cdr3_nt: TGTGCCAGCAGCTTTCCTGGACTCAGCACAGATACGCAGTATTTT; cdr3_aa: CASSFPGLSTDTQYF
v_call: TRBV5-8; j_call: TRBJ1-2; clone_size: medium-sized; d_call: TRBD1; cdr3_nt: TGTGCCAGCAGCCGACTAACAGGGGGCGGCTATGGCTACACCTTC; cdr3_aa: CASSRLTGGGYGYTF
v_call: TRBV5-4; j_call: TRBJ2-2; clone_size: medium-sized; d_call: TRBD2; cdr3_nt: TGTGCCAGCAGCTTGGGTAGCGGGGGGGCGAACACCGGGGAGCTGTTTTTT; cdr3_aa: CASSLGSGGANTGELFF
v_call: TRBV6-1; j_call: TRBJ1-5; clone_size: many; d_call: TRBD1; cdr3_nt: TGTGCCAGCAGTGGACAGGGGGCTAGCAATCAGCCCCAGCATTTT; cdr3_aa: CASSGQGASNQPQHF
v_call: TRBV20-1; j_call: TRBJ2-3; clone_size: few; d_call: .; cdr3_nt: TGCAGTGCTAGATGGGCGGATACGCAGTATTTT; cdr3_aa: CSARWADTQYF
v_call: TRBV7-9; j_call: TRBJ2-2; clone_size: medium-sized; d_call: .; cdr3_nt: TGTGCCAGCAGCTTAGTGTTTGCGGTTAAGAACACCGGGGAGCTGTTTTTT; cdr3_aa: CASSLVFAVKNTGELFF
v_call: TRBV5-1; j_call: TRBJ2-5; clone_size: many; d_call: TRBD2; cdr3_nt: TGCGCCAGCAGCTTGGGACTAGCGGGGGGGCAAGAGACCCAGTACTTC; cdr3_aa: CASSLGLAGGQETQYF
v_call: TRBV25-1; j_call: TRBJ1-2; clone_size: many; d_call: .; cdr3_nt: TGTGCCAGCAGTGAATATAAGCACGCCAGGCCACCCGCGTGCTACACCTTC; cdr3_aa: CASSEYKHARPPACYTF
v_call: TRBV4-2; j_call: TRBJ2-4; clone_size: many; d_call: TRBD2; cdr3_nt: TGTGCCAGCAGCCTTCTAGCGGTCACGGGAAACATTCAGTACTTC; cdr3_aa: CASSLLAVTGNIQYF
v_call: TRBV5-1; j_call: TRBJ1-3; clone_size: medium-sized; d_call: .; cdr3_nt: TGCGCCAGCCATACAGGGATTTCTGGAAACACCATATATTTT; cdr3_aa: CASHTGISGNTIYF
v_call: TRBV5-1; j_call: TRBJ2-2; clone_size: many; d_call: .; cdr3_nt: TGCGCCAGCAGCTTGGATCCAACTAGTCTGAACACCGGGGAGCTGTTTTTT; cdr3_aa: CASSLDPTSLNTGELFF
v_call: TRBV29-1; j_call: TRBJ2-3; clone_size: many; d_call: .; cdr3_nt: TGCAGCGTAACAGGTCCCCCCTTAGATACGCAGTATTTT; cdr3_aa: CSVTGPPLDTQYF
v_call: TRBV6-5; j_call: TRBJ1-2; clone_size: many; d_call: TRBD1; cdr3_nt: TGTGCCAGCAGTGCCTTTGGACAGGGCGACTATGGCTACACCTTC; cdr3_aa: CASSAFGQGDYGYTF
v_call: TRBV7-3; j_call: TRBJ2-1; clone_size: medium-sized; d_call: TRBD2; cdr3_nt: TGTGCCAGCAGTCAGCGGGGGGGCCTCAACAATGAGCAGTTCTTC; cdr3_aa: CASSQRGGLNNEQFF
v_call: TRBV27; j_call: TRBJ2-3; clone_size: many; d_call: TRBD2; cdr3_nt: TGTGCCAGCAGTCAAGCAGCTCTAGCGGCGAGCACAGATACGCAGTATTTT; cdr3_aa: CASSQAALAASTDTQYF
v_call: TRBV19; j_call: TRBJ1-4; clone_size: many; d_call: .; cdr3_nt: TGTGCCAGTAGATTACGACCCGGGGTAACTAATGAAAAACTGTTTTTT; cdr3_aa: CASRLRPGVTNEKLFF
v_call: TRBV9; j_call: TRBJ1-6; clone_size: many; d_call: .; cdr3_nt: TGTGCCAGCAGCGTCAGACAGGAAGATTCACCCCTCCACTTT; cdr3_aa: CASSVRQEDSPLHF
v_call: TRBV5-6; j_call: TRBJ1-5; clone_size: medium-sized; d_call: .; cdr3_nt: TGTGCCAGCAGCCCGAAGGGGTACAATCAGCCCCAGCATTTT; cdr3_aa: CASSPKGYNQPQHF
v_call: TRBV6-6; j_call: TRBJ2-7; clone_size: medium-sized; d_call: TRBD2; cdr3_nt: TGTGCCAGCAGTCGACCGGGACTAGCGGGCCACTACGAGCAGTACTTC; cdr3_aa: CASSRPGLAGHYEQYF
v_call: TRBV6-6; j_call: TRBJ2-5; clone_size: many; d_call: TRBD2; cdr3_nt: TGTGCCAGCAGCGGGAGGGGACAAGAGACCCAGTACTTC; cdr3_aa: CASSGRGQETQYF
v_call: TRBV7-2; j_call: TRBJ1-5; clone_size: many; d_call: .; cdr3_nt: TGTGCCAGCAGCTTAGGATCGGGTAGCAATCAGCCCCAGCATTTT; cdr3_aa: CASSLGSGSNQPQHF
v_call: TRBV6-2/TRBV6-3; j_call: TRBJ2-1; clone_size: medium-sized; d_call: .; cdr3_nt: TGTGCCAGCAGTTACTCGATGGGTGGCGGCAATGAGCAGTTCTTC; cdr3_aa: CASSYSMGGGNEQFF
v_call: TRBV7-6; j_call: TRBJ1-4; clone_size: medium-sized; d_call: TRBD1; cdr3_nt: TGTGCCAGCAGCTTTGGGCAGGGGGCTGAAAAACTGTTTTTT; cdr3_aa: CASSFGQGAEKLFF
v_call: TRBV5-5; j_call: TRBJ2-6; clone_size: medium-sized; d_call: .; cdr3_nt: TGTGCCAGCAGCTGGGGGGGGGCGGCGGCTGGGGCCAACGTCCTGACTTTC; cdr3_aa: CASSWGGAAAGANVLTF
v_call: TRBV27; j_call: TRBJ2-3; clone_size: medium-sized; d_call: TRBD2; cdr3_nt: TGTGCCAGCAGTAGAGCGGGGGGACGGACAGATACGCAGTATTTT; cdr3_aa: CASSRAGGRTDTQYF
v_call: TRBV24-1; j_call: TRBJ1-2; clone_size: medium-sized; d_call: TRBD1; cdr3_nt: TGTGCCACCAGGCGGACAGGGGACTATGGCTACACCTTC; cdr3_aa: CATRRTGDYGYTF
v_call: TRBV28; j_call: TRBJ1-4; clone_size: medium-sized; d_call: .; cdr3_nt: TGTGCCAGCATTGCGGCGGTCGGGGAAAAACTGTTTTTT; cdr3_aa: CASIAAVGEKLFF
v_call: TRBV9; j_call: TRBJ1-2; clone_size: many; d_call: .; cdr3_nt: TGTGCCAGCAGCGTAGACTCCCCAGGGCTCTATGGCTACACCTTC; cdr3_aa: CASSVDSPGLYGYTF
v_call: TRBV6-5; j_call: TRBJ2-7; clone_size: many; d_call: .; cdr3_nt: TGTGCCAGCAGTTACTCCGACAGCTACGAGCAGTACTTC; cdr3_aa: CASSYSDSYEQYF
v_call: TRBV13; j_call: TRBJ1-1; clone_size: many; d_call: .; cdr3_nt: TGTGCCAGCAGCCCCGGGACACCGGTCGCGACTGAAGCTTTCTTT; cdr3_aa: CASSPGTPVATEAFF
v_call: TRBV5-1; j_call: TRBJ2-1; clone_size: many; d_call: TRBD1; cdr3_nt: TGCGCCAGCAGCTCTCAGGGGGCGACCTACAATGAGCAGTTCTTC; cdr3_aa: CASSSQGATYNEQFF
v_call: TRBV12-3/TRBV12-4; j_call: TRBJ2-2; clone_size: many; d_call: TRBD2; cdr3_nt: TGTGCCAGCAGTTCAGGACTAGCGGGAGTCACCGGGGAGCTGTTTTTT; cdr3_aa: CASSSGLAGVTGELFF
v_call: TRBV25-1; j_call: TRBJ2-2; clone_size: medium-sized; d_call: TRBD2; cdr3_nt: TGTGCCATCCGGACTAGCGGGAGTACCGGGGAGCTGTTTTTT; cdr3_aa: CAIRTSGSTGELFF
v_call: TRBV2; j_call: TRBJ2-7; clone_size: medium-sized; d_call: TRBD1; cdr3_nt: TGTGCCAGCAGTTTTTCTTCAACGGGACAGGGGTCCTACGAGCAGTACTTC; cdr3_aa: CASSFSSTGQGSYEQYF
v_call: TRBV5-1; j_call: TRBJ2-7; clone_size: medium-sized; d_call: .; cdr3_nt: TGCGCCAGCAGCTTCCAGGGGGAGGGCGAGCAGTACTTC; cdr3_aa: CASSFQGEGEQYF
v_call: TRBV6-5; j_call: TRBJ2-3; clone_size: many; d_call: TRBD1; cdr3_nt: TGTGCCAGCAGCTTACACAGGGGTGGCACAGATACGCAGTATTTT; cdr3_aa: CASSLHRGGTDTQYF
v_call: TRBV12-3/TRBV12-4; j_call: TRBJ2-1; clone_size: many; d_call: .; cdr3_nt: TGTGCCAGCAGTTTAGCCTCCATTTTCCCTTCTATGGATGAGCAGTTCTTC; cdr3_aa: CASSLASIFPSMDEQFF
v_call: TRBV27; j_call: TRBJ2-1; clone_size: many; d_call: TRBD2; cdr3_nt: TGTGCCAGCAGTTTAGAGGTCGGTAGCGGGGGGAATGAGCAGTTCTTC; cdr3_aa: CASSLEVGSGGNEQFF
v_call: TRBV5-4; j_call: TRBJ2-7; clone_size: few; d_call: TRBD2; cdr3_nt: TGTGCCAGCAGAAGGAGCGGGGGTTCCTACGAGCAGTACTTC; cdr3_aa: CASRRSGGSYEQYF
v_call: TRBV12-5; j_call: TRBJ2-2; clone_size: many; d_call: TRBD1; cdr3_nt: TGTGCTAGTGGTTTGGCTCGACAGGGGGCCTCGAACACCGGGGAGCTGTTTTTT; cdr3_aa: CASGLARQGASNTGELFF
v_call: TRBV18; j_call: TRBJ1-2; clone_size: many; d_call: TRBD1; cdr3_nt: TGTGCCAGCTCACAGGGACAGGCTTACTATGGCTACACCTTC; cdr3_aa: CASSQGQAYYGYTF
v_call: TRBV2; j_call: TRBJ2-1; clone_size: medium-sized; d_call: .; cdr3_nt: TGTGCCAGCAGTGACGAAGGGGGTAGTGGGGGAGAATTCTACAATGAGCAGTTCTTC; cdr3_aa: CASSDEGGSGGEFYNEQFF
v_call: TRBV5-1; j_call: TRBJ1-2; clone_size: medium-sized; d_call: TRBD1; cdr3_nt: TGCGCCAGCAGCTTGGCGGGAGGACAGGGAACAAGGGGCTACACCTTC; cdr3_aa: CASSLAGGQGTRGYTF
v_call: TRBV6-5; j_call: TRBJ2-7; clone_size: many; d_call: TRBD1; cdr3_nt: TGTGCCAGCAGTTATGGGGACAGCCACTACGAGCAGTACTTC; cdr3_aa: CASSYGDSHYEQYF
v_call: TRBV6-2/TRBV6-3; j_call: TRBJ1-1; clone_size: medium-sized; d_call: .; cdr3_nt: TGTGCCAGCAGTTATTATGGCAACACTGAAGCTTTCTTT; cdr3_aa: CASSYYGNTEAFF
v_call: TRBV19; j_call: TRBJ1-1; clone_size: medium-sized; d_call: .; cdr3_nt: TGTGCCAGTAAATCAACGCAAGCCTCACTGGGGGGTTTCTTT; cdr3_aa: CASKSTQASLGGFF
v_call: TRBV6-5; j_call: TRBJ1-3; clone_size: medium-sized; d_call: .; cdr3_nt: TGTGCCAGCAGTCGCGGGACTGGAAACACCATATATTTT; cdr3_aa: CASSRGTGNTIYF
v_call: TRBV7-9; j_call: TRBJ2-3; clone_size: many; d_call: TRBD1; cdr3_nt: TGTGCCAGCAGCTTGAGGGGGCAGACAGATACGCAGTATTTT; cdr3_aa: CASSLRGQTDTQYF
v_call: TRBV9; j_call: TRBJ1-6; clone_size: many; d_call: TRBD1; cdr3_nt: TGTGCCAGCGGAAGAGACCTGACAGGGGGACCCCTCCACTTT; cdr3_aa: CASGRDLTGGPLHF
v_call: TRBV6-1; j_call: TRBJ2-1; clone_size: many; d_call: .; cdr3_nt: TGTGCCAGCACTGACGGGACTCAACGCGACAATGAGCAGTTCTTC; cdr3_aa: CASTDGTQRDNEQFF
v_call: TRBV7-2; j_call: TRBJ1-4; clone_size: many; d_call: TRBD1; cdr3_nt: TGTGCCAGCAGCTACAGGGGGGGGGAAAAACTGTTTTTT; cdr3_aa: CASSYRGGEKLFF
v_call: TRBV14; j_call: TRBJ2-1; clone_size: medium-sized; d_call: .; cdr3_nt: TGTGCCAGCAGCCAAGATGCCCTGAGGGGCCTTGGCTTCTACAATGAGCAGTTCTTC; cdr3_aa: CASSQDALRGLGFYNEQFF